Detailed here is one T cell receptor beta chain. PCR involved 60 Vbeta and 13 Jbeta primers. Method: immunoSEQ multiplex PCR; TCRdb's copy keeps in-frame clones and lacks some. The sample has about 140,000 clones, about four fifths seen once. The V end lost 0 bases, the J end lost 4 bases, and 13 bases lay between the germline ends. This CDR3 has 16 residues. The germline V gene encodes CDR1 SGHRS and CDR2 YFSETQ. The donors gave bone marrow, and they were healthy. These data belong to a study of cytomegalovirus exposure and HLA in healthy donors. The chain has TRBV5-1 and TRBJ2-2; D gene ambiguous. The clonotype was recovered from a woman in her 40s in good health and CMV-seropositive. Sequencing was performed on PBMCs. The CDR3 bases are TGCGCCAGCAGCTTGGTCCCCGCTACCCTCACCGGGGAGCTGTTTTTT. Protein: CASSLVPATLTGELFF. Combining the CDR3 with reference TRBV5-1 and TRBJ2-2 gives the whole variable domain KAGVTQTPRYLIKTRGQQVTLSCSPISGHRSVSWYQQTPGQGLQFLFEYFSETQRNKGNFPGRFSGRQFSNSRSEMNVSTLELGDSALYLCASSLVPATLTGELFFGEGSRLTVL.